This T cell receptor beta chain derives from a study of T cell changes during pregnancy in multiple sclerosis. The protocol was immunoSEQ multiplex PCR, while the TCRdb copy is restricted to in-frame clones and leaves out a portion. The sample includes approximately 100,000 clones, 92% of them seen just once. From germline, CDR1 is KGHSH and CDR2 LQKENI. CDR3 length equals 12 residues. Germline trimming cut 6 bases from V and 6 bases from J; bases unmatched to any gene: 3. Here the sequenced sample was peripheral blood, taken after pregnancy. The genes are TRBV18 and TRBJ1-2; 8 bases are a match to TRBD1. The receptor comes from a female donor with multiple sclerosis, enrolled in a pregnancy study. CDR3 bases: TGTGCCAGCTCCGTGACAGGGGATGGCTACACCTTC. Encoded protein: CASSVTGDGYTF.